This T cell receptor beta chain was found in a study of cytomegalovirus exposure and HLA in healthy donors. General observations from the study: Using the classifier, cytomegalovirus status was reportedly diagnosed with high specificity and sensitivity. In an earlier analysis, productive rearrangement rates for most beta V segments clustered near 87% or 30%.

With respect to this clone: Its antigen is not known.

The primer mix had 60 Vbeta and 13 Jbeta primers. The protocol was immunoSEQ multiplex PCR, while the TCRdb copy is restricted to in-frame clones and leaves out a portion. Of roughly 100,000 clones listed, around 80% are singletons. The sample consisted of PBMCs. This receptor was identified in a man in his forties or fifties in good health and CMV-seropositive.

The CDR3 region has the DNA TGTGCCAGCAGAGGAGGGTTAGCCAAAAACATTCAGTACTTC. Its translation: CASRGGLAKNIQYF. The chain employs TRBV5-5 and TRBJ2-4, with a weak D call TRBD2 (6 bases). Trimming left V 5 bases short and J 0 bases short, with 9 bases between. The germline CDR1 and CDR2 sequences are SGHKS and YYEKEE (reference sequence). The CDR3 runs to 14 residues.